The TCR beta chain described here comes from a study of blood T cells in healthy people across ages. Sample donors were healthy Caucasian individuals that came from Russia, aged 6 to 90. Using a J-beta primer mix together with a sample-barcoded 5' primer, a second PCR was run for about 6 to 11 cycles. TCRdb reprocessed the 5' RACE reads with MiXCR, giving one entry per CDR3 protein. The sample contains over a million distinct CDR3 sequences, 25% of which appear only once. The V end was cut by 5 bases, the J end by 1 base, with 12 bases between. This CDR3 region has 14 residues. Germline assignment: CDR1 MGHRA and CDR2 YSYEKL. These data were likewise used in another study, on T cells of mothers and their children.

The material sequenced was blood. The sequence was obtained from a girl aged 2-9 years in good health. The chain links TRBV4-1 to TRBJ2-7; no firm D call. For the CDR3, the DNA is TGCGCCAGCAGCTCCCGACTGATATCCTACGAGCAGTACTTC. This sequence encodes CASSSRLISYEQYF.